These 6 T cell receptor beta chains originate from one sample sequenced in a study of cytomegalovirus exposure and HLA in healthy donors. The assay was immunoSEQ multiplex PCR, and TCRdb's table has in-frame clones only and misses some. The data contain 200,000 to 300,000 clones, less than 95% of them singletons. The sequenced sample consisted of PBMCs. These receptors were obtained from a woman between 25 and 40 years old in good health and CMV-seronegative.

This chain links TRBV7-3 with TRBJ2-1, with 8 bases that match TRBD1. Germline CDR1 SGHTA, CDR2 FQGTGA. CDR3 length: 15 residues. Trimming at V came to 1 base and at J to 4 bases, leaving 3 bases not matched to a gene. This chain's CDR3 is CASSLRTGSYNEQFF. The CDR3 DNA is TGTGCCAGCAGCTTAAGGACAGGGTCATACAATGAGCAGTTCTTC.

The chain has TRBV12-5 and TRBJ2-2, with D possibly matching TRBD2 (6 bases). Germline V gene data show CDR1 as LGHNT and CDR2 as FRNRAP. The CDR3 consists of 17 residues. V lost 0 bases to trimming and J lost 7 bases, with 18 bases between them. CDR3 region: CASGLVLGLASIGELFF. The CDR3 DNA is TGTGCTAGTGGTTTGGTACTTGGGCTAGCGAGCATCGGGGAGCTGTTTTTT.

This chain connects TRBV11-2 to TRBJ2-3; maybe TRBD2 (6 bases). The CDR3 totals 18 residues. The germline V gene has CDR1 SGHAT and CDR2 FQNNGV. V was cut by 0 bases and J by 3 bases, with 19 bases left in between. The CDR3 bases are TGTGCCAGCAGCTTAGATTTCGGTCGTGGGGGAGGTACAGATACGCAGTATTTT. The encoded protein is CASSLDFGRGGGTDTQYF.

In DNA, the CDR3 is TGTGCCAGCAGCTTGACGGACAGCGAAACCCAGTACTTC. This encodes CASSLTDSETQYF. This chain links TRBV5-4 with TRBJ2-5; the D gene is possibly TRBD1 (6 bases). Germline values: CDR1 SGHNT, CDR2 YYREEE (reference sequence). The length of the CDR3 is 13 residues. Trimming took 1 base from V and 8 from J, leaving 12 bases between them. The variable domain in full, with the rest retrieved from reference TRBV5-4 and TRBJ2-5, is ETGVTQSPTHLIKTRGQQVTLRCSSQSGHNTVSWYQQALGQGPQFIFQYYREEENGRGNFPPRFSGLQFPNYSSELNVNALELDDSALYLCASSLTDSETQYFGPGTRLLVL.

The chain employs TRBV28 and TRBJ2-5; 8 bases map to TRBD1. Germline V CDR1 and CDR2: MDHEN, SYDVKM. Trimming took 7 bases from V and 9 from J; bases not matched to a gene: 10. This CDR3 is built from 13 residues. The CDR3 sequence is CASNTGTGGPQYF. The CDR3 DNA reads TGTGCCAGCAACACGGGCACAGGGGGTCCCCAGTACTTC. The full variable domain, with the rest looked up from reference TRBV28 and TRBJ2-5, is DVKVTQSSRYLVKRTGEKVFLECVQDMDHENMFWYRQDPGLGLRLIYFSYDVKMKEKGDIPEGYSVSREKKERFSLILESASTNQTSMYLCASNTGTGGPQYFGPGTRLLVL.

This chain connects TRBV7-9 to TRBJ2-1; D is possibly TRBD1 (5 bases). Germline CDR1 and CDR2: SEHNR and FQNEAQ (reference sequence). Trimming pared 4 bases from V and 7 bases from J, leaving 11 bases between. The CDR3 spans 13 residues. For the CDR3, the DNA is TGTGCCAGCAGCTCGAAGGGGCGAAATGAGCAGTTCTTC. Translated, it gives CASSSKGRNEQFF.